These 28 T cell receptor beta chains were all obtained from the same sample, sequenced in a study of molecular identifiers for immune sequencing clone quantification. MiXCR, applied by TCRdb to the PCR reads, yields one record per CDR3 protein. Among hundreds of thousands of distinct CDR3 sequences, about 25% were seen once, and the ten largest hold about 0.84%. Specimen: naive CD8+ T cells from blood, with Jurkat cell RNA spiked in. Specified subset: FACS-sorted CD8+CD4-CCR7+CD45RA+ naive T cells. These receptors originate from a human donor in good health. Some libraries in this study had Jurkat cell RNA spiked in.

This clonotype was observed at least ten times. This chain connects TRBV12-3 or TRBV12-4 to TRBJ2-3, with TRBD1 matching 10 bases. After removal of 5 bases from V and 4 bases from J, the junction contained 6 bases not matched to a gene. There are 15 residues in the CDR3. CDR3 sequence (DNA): TGTGCCAGCAGTCTCAGACAGGGGGCGGCAGATACGCAGTATTTT. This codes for CASSLRQGAADTQYF.

In nucleotides, the CDR3 is TGTGCCTTCAATGACAGGGGAGCCACAGATACGCAGTATTTT. It specifies CAFNDRGATDTQYF. The chain is built from TRBV2 and TRBJ2-3; 8 bases fit TRBD1. V lost 11 bases to trimming and J lost 2 bases; unmatched junction nucleotides: 9. The CDR3 spans 14 residues. Germline CDR1 and CDR2: SNHLY and FYNNEI.

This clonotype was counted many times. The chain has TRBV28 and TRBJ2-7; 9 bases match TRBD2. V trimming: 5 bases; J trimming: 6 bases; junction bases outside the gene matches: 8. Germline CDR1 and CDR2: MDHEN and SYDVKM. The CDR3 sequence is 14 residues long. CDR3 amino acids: CASSPLAGPGEQYF. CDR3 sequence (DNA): TGTGCCAGCAGTCCCCTAGCGGGACCCGGCGAGCAGTACTTC.

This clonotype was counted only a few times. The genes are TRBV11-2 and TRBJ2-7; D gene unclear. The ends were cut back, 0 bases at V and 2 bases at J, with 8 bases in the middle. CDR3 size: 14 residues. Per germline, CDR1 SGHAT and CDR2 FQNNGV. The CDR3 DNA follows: TGTGCCAGCAGCTTAGATCTGGGTCCCTACGAGCAGTACTTC. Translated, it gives CASSLDLGPYEQYF.

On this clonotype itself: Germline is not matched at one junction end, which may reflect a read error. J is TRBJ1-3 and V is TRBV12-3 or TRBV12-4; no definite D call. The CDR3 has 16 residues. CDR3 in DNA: TGTACCAGCAGTTTAAACAGTGGTAGCTCTGGAAACACCATATATTTT. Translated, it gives CTSSLNSGSSGNTIYF.

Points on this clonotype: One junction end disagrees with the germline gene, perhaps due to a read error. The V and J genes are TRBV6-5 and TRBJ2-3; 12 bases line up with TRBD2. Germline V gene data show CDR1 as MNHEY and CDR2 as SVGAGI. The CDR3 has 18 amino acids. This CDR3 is CASKRLAGVGIIPDTQYF. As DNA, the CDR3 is TGTGCCAGCAAACGACTAGCGGGGGTCGGGATCATTCCAGATACACAGTATTTT.

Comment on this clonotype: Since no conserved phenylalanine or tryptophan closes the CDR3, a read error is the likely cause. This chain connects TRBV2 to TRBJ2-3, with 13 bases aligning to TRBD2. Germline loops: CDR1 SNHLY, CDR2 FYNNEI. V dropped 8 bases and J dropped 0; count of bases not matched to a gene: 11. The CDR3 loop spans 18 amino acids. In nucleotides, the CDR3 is TGTGCCAGCCCCCGATCTGGACTAGCGGGAGTTAGCACAGATACGCAGTATCTT. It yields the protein CASPRSGLAGVSTDTQYL.

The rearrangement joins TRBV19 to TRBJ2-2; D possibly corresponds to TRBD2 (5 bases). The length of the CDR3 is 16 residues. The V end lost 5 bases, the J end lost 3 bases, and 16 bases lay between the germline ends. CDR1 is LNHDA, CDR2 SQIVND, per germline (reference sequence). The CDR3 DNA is TGTGCCAGTAGTCCCTTTTGGGGAGCTGACACCGGGGAGCTGTTTTTT. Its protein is CASSPFWGADTGELFF.

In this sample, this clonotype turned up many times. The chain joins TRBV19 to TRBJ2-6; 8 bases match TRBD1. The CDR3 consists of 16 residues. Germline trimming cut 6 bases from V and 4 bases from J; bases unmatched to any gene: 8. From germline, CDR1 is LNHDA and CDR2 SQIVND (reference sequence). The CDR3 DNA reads TGTGCCAGTAGGGACAGGGCGGTCATCGGGGCCAACGTCCTGACTTTC. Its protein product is CASRDRAVIGANVLTF.

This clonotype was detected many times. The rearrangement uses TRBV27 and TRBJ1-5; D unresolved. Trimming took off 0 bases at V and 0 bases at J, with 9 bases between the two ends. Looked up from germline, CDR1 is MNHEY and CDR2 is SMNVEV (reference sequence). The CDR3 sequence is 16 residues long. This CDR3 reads CASSLSTDYSNQPQHF. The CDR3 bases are TGTGCCAGCAGTTTATCTACGGACTATAGCAATCAGCCCCAGCATTTT.

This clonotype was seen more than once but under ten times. The CDR3 reads CASKEGALYEQYF. DNA for the CDR3: TGTGCCAGCAAGGAGGGCGCGTTGTACGAGCAGTACTTC. J is TRBJ2-7 and V is TRBV6-1; perhaps TRBD2 as D (6 bases). The CDR3 covers 13 residues. Germline V lookup: CDR1 MNHNS, CDR2 SASEGT. Trimming removed 7 bases from V and 4 bases from J, with 14 bases in between.

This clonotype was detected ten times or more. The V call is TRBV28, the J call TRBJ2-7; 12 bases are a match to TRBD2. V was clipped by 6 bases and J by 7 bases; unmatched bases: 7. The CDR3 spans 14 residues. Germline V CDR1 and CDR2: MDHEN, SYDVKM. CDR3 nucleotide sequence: TGTGCCAGCAGGGGGACTAGCGGGCTGGGGGAGCAGTACTTC. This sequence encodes CASRGTSGLGEQYF. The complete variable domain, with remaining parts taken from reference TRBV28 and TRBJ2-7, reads DVKVTQSSRYLVKRTGEKVFLECVQDMDHENMFWYRQDPGLGLRLIYFSYDVKMKEKGDIPEGYSVSREKKERFSLILESASTNQTSMYLCASRGTSGLGEQYFGPGTRLTVT.

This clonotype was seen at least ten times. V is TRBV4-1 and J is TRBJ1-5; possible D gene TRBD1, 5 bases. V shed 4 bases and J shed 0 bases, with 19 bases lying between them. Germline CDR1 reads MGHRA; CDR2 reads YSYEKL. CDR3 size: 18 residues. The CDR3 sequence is CASSPFGQRDYSNQPQHF. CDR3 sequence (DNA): TGCGCCAGCAGCCCTTTTGGTCAGCGGGACTATAGCAATCAGCCCCAGCATTTT.

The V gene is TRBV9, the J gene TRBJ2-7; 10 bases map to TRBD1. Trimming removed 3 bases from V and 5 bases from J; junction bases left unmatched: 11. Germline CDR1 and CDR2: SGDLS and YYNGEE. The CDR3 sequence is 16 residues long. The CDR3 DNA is TGTGCCAGCAGCGCCCGAACCGGGACAGGGGACCACGAGCAGTACTTC. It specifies CASSARTGTGDHEQYF.

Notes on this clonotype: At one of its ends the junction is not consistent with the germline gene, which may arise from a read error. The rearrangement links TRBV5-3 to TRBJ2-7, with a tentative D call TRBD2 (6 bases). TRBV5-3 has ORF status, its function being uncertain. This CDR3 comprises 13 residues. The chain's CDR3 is CASSWRAGYEQYF. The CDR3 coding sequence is TGTGCCAGCAGCTGGAGGGCTGGCTACGAGCAGTACTTC.

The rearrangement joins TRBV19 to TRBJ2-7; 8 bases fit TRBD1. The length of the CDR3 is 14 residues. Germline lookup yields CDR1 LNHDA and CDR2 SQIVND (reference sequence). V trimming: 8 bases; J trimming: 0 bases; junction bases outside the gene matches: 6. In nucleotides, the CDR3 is TGTGCCAGTGGACAGGGACTCGGCTCCTACGAGCAGTACTTC. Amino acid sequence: CASGQGLGSYEQYF.

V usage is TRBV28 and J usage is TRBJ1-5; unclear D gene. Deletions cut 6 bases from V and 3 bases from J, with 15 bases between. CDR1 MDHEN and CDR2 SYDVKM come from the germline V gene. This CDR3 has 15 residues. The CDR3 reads CASSPFVSTNQPQHF. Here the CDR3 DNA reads TGTGCCAGCAGCCCGTTTGTTAGTACCAATCAGCCCCAGCATTTT.

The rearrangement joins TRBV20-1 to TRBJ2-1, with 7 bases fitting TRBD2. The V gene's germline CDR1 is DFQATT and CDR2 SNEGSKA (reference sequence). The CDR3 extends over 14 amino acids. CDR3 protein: CRASNRDYHNEQFF. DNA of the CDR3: TGCAGAGCTTCAAACCGGGACTACCACAATGAGCAGTTCTTC.

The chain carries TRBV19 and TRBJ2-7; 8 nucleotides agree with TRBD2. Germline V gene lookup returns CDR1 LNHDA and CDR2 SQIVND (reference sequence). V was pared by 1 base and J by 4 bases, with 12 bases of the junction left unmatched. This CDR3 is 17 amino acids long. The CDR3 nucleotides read TGTGCCAGTAGTATAGCCAGCGGGGGAAAACGTGCGTACGAGCAGTACTTC. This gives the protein CASSIASGGKRAYEQYF.

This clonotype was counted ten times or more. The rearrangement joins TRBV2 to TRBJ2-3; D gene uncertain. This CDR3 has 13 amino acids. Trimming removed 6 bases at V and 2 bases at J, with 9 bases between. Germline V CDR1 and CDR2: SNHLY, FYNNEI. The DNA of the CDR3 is TGTGCCAGCAGAGTGGCCCTCACAGATACGCAGTATTTT. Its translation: CASRVALTDTQYF.

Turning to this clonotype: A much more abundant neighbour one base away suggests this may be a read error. DNA of the CDR3: TGTGCCAGCAATCACCAGGGGATAAGAGTACGCGAGCACTACTTC. Encoded protein: CASNHQGIRVREHYF. This chain joins TRBV6-2 or TRBV6-3 and TRBJ2-7, with D tentatively TRBD1 (6 bases). Germline assignment: CDR1 MNHEY and CDR2 SVGEGT. This CDR3 has 15 amino acids.

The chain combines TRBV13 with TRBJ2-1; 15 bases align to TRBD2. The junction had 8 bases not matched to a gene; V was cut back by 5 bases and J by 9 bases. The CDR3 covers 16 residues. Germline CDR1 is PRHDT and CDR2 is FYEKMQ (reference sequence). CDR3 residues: CASSLGLAGGLGEQFF. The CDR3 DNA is TGTGCCAGCAGCCTTGGACTAGCGGGGGGGCTAGGTGAGCAGTTCTTC.

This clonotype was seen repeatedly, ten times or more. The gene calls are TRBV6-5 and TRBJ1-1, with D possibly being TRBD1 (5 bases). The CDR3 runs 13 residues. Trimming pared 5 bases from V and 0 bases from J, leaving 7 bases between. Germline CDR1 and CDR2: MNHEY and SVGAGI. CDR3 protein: CASSTGVNTEAFF. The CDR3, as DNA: TGTGCCAGCAGTACAGGAGTGAACACTGAAGCTTTCTTT.

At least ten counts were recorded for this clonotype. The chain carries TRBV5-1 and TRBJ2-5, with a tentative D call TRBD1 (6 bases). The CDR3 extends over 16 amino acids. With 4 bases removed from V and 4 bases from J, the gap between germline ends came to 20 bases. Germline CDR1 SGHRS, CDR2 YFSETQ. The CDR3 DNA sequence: TGCGCCAGCAGCCCGGACAGCAAGCGGTACGGAGAGACCCAGTACTTC. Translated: CASSPDSKRYGETQYF.

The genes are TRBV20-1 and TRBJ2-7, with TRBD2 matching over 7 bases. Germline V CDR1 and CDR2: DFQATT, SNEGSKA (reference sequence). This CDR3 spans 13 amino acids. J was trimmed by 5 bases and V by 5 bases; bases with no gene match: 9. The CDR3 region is CSAGKGGRNEQYF. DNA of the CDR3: TGCAGTGCTGGGAAGGGAGGGAGGAACGAGCAGTACTTC.

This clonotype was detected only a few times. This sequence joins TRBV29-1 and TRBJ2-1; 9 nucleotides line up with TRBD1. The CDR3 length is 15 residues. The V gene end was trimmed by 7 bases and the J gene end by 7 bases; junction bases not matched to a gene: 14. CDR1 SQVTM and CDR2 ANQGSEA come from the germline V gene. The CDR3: CSAQGATFQGNEQFF. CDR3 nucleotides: TGCAGCGCACAGGGGGCTACGTTTCAAGGTAATGAGCAGTTCTTC.

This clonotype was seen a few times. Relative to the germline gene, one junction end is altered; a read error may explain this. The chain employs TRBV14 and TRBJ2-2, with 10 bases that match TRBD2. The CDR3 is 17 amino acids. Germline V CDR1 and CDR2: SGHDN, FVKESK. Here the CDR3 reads CAGSQDSLLAGDGELFF. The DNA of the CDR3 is TGTGCCGGCAGCCAAGATTCTCTCCTAGCGGGAGACGGGGAGCTGTTTTTT.

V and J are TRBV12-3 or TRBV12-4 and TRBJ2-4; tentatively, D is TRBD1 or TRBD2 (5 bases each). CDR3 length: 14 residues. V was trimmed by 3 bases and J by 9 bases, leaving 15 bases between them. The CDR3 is CASSFGLGDGIQYF. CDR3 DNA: TGTGCCAGCAGTTTTGGTTTAGGGGACGGCATTCAGTACTTC.